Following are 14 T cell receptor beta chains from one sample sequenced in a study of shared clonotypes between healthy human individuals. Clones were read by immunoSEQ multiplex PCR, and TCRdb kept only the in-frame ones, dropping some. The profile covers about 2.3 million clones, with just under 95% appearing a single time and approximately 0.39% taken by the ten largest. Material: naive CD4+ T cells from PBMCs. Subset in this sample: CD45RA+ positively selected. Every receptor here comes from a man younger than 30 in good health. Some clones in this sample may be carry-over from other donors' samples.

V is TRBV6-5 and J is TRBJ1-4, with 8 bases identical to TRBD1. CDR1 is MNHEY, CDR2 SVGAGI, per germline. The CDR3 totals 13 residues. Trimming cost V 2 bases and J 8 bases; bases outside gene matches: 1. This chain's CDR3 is CASSYGDREKLFF. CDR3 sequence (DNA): TGTGCCAGCAGTTACGGGGACAGGGAAAAACTGTTTTTT.

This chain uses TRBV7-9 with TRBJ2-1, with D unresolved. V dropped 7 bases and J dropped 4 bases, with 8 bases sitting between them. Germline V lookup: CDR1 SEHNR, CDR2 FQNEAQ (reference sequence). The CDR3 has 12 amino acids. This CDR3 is CASTGPYNEQFF. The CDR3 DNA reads TGTGCCAGCACCGGGCCATACAATGAGCAGTTCTTC.

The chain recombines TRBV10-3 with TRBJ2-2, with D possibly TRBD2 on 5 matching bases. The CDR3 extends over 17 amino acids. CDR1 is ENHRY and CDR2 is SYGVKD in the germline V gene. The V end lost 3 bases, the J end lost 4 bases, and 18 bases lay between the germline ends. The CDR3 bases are TGTGCCATCAGTGATTCCCCTCGGGGTAATCCCACCGGGGAGCTGTTTTTT. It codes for CAISDSPRGNPTGELFF.

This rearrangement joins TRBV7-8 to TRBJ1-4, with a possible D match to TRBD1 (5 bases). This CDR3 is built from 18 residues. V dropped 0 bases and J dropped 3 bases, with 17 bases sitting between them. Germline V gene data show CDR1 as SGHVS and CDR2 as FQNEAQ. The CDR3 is CASSLAQGRWAANEKLFF. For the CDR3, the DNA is TGTGCCAGCAGCTTAGCGCAGGGCAGGTGGGCCGCTAATGAAAAACTGTTTTTT.

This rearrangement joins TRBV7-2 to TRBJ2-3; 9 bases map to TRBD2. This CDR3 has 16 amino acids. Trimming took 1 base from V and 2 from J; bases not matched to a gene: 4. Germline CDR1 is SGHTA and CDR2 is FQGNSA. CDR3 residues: CASSLGAGGYTDTQYF. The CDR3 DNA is TGTGCCAGCAGCTTAGGAGCGGGAGGTTACACAGATACGCAGTATTTT.

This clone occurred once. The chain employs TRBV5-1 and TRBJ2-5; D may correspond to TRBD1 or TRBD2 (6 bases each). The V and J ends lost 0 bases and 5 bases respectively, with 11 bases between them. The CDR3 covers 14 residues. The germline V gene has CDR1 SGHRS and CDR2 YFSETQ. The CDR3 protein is CASSLEWGAETQYF. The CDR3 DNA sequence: TGCGCCAGCAGCTTGGAGTGGGGGGCCGAGACCCAGTACTTC.

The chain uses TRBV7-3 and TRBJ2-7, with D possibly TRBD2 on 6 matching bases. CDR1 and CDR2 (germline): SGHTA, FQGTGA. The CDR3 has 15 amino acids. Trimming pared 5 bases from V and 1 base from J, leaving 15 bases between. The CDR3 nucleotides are TGTGCCAGCAGCCGCCGGGGTGGAGGGTCCTACGAGCAGTACTTC. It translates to CASSRRGGGSYEQYF.

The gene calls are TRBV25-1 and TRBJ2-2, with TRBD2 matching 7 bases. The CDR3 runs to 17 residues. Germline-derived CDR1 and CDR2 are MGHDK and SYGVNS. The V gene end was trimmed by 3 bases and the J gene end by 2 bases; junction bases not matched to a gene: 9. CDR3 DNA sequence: TGTGCCAGCAGTGACCTTTTGACTAGCCGAAACACCGGGGAGCTGTTTTTT. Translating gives CASSDLLTSRNTGELFF.

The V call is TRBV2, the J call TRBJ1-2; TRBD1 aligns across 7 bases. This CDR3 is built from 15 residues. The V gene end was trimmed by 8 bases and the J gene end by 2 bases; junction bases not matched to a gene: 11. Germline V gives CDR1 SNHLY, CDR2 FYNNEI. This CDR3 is CASLRAGGTNYGYTF. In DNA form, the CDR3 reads TGTGCCAGCTTGAGGGCAGGGGGTACGAACTATGGCTACACCTTC.

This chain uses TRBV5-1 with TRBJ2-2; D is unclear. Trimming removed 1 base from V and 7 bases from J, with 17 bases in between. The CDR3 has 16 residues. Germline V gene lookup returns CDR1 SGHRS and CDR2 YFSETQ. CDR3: CASSLNPTAQVGELFF. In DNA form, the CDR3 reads TGCGCCAGCAGCTTGAACCCCACGGCCCAGGTCGGGGAGCTGTTTTTT.

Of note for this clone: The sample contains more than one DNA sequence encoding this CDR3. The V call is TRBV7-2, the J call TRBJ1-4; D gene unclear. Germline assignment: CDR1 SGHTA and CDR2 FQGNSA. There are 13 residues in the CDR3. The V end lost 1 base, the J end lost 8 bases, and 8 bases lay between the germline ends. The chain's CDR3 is CASSLVTREKLFF. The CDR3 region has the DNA TGTGCCAGCAGCTTAGTCACGAGGGAAAAACTGTTTTTT. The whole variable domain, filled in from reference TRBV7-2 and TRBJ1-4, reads GAGVSQSPSNKVTEKGKDVELRCDPISGHTALYWYRQSLGQGLEFLIYFQGNSAPDKSGLPSDRFSAERTGGSVSTLTIQRTQQEDSAVYLCASSLVTREKLFFGSGTQLSVL.

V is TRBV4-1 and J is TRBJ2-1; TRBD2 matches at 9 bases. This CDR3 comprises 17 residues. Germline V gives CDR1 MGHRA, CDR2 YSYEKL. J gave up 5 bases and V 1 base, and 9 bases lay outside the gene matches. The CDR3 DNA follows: TGCGCCAGCAGCCAAGGACGCGCGGGAGGGACGAACAATGAGCAGTTCTTC. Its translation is CASSQGRAGGTNNEQFF.

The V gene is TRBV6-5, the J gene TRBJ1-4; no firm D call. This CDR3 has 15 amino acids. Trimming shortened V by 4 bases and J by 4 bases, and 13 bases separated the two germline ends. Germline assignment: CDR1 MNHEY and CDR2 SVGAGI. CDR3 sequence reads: CASSLGGFDNEKLFF. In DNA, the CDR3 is TGTGCCAGCAGTTTGGGAGGGTTTGATAATGAAAAACTGTTTTTT.

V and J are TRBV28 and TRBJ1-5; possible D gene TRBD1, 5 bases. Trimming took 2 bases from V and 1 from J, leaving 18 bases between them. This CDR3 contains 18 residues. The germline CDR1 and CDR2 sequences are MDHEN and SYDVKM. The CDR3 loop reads CASSLAGNTRGSNQPQHF. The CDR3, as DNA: TGTGCCAGCAGTTTAGCAGGGAACACCCGGGGGAGCAATCAGCCCCAGCATTTT.